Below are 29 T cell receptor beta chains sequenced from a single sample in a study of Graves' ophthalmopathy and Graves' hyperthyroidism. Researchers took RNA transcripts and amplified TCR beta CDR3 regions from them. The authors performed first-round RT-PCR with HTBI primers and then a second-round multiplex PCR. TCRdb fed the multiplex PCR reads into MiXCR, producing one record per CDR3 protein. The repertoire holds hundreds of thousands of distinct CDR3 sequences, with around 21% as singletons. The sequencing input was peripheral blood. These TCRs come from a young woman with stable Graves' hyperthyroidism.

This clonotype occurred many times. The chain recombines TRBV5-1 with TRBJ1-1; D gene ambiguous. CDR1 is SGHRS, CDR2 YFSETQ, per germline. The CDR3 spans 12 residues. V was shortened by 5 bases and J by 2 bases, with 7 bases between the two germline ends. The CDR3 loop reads CASRQLNTEAFF. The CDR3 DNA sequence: TGCGCCAGCAGACAGCTTAACACTGAAGCTTTCTTT.

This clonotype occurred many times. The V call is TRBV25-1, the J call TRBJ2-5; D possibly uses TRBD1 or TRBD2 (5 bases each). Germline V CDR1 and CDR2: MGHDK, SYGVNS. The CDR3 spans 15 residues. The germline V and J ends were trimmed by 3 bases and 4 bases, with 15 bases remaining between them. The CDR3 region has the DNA TGTGCCAGCAGTGATAGTGGGACGGTCGGAGAGACCCAGTACTTC. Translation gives CASSDSGTVGETQYF.

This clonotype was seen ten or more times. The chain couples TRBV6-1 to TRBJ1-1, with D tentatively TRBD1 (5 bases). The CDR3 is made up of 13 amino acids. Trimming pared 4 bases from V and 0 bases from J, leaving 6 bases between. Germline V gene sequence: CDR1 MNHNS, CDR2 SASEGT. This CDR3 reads CASSGGVNTEAFF. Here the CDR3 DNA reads TGTGCCAGCAGTGGGGGGGTGAACACTGAAGCTTTCTTT.

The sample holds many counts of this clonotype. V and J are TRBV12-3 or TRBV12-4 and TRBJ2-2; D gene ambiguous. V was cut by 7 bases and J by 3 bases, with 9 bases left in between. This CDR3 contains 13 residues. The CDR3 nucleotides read TGTGCCAGCAAGATGTGGGACACCGGGGAGCTGTTTTTT. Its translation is CASKMWDTGELFF.

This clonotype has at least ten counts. This CDR3 reads CASSLSGAPQHF. The CDR3, as DNA: TGTGCCAGCAGCTTGTCCGGGGCGCCCCAGCATTTT. The chain has TRBV5-6 and TRBJ1-5; perhaps TRBD1 as D (5 bases). CDR3 size: 12 residues. Per the germline V gene, CDR1 is SGHDT and CDR2 is YYEEEE. Trimming took off 1 base at V and 9 bases at J, with 8 bases between the two ends.

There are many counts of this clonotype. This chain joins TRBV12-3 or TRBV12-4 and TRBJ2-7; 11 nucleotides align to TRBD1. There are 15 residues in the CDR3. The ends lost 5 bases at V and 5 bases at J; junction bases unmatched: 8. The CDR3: CASSIGQGAFDEQYF. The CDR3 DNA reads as TGTGCCAGCAGTATAGGACAGGGGGCTTTCGACGAGCAGTACTTC.

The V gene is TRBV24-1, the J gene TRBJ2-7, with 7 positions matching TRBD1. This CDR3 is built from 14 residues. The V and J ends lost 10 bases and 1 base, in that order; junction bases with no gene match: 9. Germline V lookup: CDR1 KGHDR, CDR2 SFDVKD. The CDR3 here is CATPFRTGSYEQYF. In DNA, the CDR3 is TGTGCCACACCGTTCCGGACAGGTTCCTACGAGCAGTACTTC.

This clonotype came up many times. This chain's CDR3 is CASRGTTGDEQYF. CDR3 sequence (DNA): TGTGCCAGCAGAGGGACGACAGGGGATGAGCAGTACTTC. The chain joins TRBV28 to TRBJ2-7; 8 bases are a match to TRBD1. This CDR3 contains 13 residues. The V segment lost 6 bases and the J segment 7 bases; nucleotides outside the gene matches: 8. Germline CDR1 reads MDHEN; CDR2 reads SYDVKM.

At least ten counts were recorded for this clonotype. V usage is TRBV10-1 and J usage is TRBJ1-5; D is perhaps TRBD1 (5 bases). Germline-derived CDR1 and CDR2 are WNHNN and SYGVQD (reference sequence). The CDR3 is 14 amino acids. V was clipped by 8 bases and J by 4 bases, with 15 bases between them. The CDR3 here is CASAPGPPNQPQHF. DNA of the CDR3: TGCGCCAGCGCGCCGGGACCGCCGAATCAGCCCCAGCATTTT.

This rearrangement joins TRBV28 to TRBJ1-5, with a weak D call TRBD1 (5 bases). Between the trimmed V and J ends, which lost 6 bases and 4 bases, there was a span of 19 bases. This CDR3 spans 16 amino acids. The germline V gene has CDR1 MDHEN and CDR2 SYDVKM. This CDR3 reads CASRGPGVRGNQPQHF. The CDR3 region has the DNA TGTGCCAGCAGGGGGCCGGGAGTCCGCGGGAATCAGCCCCAGCATTTT.

The chain's CDR3 is CASRARGLEQYF. The CDR3 DNA reads TGTGCCAGCAGGGCTCGGGGGCTCGAGCAGTACTTC. The rearrangement joins TRBV2 to TRBJ2-7, with D possibly being TRBD1 or TRBD2 (6 bases each). Germline-derived CDR1 and CDR2 are SNHLY and FYNNEI. The length of the CDR3 is 12 residues. Deletions cut 6 bases from V and 6 bases from J, with 12 bases between.

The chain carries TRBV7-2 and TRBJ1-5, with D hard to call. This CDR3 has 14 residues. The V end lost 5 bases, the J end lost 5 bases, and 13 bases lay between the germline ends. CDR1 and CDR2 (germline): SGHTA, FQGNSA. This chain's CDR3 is CASSPREPYQPQHF. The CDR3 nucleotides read TGTGCCAGCAGCCCTCGGGAGCCTTATCAGCCCCAGCATTTT.

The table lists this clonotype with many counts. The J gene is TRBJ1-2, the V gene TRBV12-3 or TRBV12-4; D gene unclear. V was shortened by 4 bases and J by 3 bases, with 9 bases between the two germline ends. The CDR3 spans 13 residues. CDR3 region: CASSSVRDYGYTF. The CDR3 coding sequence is TGTGCCAGCAGTTCAGTCCGGGACTATGGCTACACCTTC.

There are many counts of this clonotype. The CDR3 coding sequence is TGTGCCTGGAGGGATATAGCGGGAGTTCTCACCGGGGAGCTGTTTTTT. It codes for CAWRDIAGVLTGELFF. The chain joins TRBV30 to TRBJ2-2, with TRBD2 matching 9 bases. The CDR3 loop spans 16 amino acids. Germline lookup yields CDR1 GTSNPN and CDR2 SVGIG (reference sequence). J gave up 4 bases and V 3 bases, and 9 bases lay outside the gene matches.

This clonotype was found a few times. The DNA for the CDR3 is TGTGCCAGCAGTGAAGAGAGGCAGACCTATGGCTACACCTTC. Translating gives CASSEERQTYGYTF. This chain joins TRBV6-1 and TRBJ1-2; D is undetermined. V dropped 1 base and J dropped 4 bases, with 10 bases sitting between them. CDR1 and CDR2 (germline): MNHNS, SASEGT. The CDR3 covers 14 residues.

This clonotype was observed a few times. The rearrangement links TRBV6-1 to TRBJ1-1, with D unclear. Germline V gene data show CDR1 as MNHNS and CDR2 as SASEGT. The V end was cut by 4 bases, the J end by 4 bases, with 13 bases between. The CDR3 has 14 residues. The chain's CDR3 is CASSGGRWSTEAFF. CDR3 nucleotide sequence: TGTGCCAGCAGTGGAGGAAGGTGGTCCACTGAAGCTTTCTTT.

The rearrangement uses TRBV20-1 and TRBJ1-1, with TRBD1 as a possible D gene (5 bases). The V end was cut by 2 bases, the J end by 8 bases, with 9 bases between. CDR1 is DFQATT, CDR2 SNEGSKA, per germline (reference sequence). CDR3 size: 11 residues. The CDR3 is CSARWDVEAFF. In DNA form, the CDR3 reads TGCAGTGCTAGATGGGACGTCGAAGCTTTCTTT.

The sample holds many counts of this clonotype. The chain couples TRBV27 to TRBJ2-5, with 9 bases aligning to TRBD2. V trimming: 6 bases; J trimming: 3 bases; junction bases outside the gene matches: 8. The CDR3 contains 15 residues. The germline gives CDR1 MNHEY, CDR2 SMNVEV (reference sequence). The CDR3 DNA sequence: TGTGCCAGCAGCACCTTCTCTAGCGGGAAAGAGACCCAGTACTTC. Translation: CASSTFSSGKETQYF.

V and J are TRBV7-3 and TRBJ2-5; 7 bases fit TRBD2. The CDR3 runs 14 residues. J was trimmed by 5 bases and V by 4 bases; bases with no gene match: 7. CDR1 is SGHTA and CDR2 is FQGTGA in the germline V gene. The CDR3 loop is CASSSAGSPETQYF. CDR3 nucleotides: TGTGCCAGCAGCTCAGCGGGGAGCCCGGAGACCCAGTACTTC.

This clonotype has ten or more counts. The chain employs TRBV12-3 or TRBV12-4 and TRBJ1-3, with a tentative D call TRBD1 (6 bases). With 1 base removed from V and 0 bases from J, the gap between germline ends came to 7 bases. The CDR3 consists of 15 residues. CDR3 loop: CASSLGGPSGNTIYF. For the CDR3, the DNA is TGTGCCAGCAGTTTAGGGGGGCCCTCTGGAAACACCATATATTTT.

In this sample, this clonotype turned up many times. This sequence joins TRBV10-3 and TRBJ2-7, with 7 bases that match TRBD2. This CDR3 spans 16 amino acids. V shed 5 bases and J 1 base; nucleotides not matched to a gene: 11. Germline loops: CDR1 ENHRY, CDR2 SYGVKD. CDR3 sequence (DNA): TGTGCCATCAGTCCTCTCCTAAGCGGGGCTTCCTACGAGCAGTACTTC. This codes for CAISPLLSGASYEQYF.

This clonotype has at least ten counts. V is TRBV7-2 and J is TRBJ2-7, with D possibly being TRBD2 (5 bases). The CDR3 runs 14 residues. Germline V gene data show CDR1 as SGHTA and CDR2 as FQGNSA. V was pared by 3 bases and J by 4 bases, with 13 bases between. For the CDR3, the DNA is TGTGCCAGCAGCTTCTCGGGGAGAAGATACGAGCAGTACTTC. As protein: CASSFSGRRYEQYF.

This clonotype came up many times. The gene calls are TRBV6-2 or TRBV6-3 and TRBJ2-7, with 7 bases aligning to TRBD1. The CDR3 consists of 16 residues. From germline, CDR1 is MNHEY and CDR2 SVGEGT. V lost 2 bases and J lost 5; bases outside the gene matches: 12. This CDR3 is CASSYPTGLLSNEQYF. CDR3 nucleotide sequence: TGTGCCAGCAGTTACCCGACAGGGCTACTATCCAACGAGCAGTACTTC.

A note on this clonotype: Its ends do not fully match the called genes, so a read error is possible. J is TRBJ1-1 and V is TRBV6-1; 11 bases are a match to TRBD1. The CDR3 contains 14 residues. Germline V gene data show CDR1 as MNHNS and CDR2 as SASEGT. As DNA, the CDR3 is TGTGCCAGCAGCAGGGACAGGGGGAACTCTGAAGCTTTCTTT. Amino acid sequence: CASSRDRGNSEAFF.

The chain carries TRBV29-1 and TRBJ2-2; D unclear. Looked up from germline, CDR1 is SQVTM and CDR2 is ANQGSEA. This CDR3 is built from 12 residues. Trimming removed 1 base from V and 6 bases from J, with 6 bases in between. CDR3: CSVEVVAGELFF. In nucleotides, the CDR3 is TGCAGCGTTGAAGTGGTGGCCGGGGAGCTGTTTTTT.

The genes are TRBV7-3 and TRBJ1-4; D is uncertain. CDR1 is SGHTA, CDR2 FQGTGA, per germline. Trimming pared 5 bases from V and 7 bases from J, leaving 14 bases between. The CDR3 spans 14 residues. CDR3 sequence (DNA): TGTGCCAGCAGCCAAGCGAGGGAGGGTGAAAAACTGTTTTTT. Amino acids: CASSQAREGEKLFF. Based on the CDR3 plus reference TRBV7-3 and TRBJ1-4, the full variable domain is GAGVSQTPSNKVTEKGKYVELRCDPISGHTALYWYRQSLGQGPEFLIYFQGTGAADDSGLPNDRFFAVRPEGSVSTLKIQRTERGDSAVYLCASSQAREGEKLFFGSGTQLSVL.

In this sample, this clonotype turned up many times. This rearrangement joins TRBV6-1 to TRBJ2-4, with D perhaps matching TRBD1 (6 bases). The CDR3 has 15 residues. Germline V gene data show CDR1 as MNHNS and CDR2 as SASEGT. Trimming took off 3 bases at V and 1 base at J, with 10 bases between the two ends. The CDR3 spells CASSENRVAKNIQYF. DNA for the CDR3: TGTGCCAGCAGTGAGAACAGGGTGGCCAAAAACATTCAGTACTTC.

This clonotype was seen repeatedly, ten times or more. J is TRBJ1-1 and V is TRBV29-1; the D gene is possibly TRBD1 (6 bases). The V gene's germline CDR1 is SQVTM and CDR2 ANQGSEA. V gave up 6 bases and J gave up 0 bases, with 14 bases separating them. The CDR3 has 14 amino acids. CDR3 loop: CSVAVRGVNTEAFF. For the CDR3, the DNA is TGCAGCGTCGCCGTTAGGGGGGTGAACACTGAAGCTTTCTTT.

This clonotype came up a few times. In nucleotides, the CDR3 is TGTGCCAGCTCACCAAGGGCAGCAACTAATGAAAAACTGTTTTTT. Protein sequence: CASSPRAATNEKLFF. The V and J genes are TRBV18 and TRBJ1-4; no firm D call. The CDR3 extends over 15 amino acids. CDR1 and CDR2 from the germline V gene are KGHSH and LQKENI. V dropped 2 bases and J dropped 0 bases, with 7 bases sitting between them.